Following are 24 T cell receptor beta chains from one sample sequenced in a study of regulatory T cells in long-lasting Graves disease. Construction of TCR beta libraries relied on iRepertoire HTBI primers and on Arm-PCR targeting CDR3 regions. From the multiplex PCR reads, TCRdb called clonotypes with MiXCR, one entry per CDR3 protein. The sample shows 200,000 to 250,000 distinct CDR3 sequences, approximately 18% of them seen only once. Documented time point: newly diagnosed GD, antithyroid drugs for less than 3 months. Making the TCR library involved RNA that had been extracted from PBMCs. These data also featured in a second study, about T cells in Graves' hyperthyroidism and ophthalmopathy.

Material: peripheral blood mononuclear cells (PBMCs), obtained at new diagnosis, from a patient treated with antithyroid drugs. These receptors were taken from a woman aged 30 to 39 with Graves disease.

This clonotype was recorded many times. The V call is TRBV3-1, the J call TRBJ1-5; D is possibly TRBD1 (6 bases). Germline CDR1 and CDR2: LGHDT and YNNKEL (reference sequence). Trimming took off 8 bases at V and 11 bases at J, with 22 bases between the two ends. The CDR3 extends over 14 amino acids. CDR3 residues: CASSQRGSTVAQHF. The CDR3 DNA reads TGTGCCAGCTCACAGAGGGGGTCCACAGTAGCCCAGCATTTT.

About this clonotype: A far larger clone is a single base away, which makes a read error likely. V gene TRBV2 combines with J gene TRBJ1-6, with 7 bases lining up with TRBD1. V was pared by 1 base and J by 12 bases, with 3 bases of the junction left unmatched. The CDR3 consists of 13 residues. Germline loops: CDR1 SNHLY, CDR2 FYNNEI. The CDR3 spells CASSEGQGRPLHF. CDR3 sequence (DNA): TGTGCCAGCAGTGAAGGACAGGGACGACCCCTCCACTTT.

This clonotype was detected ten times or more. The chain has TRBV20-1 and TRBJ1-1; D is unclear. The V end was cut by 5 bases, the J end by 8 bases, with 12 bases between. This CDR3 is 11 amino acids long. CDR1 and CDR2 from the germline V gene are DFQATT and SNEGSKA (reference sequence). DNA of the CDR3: TGCAGTGCTCAAGCCGACGAGGAAGCTTTCTTT. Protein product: CSAQADEEAFF.

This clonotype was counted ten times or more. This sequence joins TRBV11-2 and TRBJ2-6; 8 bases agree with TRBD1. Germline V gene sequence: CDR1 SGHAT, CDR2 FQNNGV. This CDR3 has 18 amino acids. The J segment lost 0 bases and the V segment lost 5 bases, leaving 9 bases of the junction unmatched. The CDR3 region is CASSGRDRFLSGANVLTF. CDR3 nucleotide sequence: TGTGCCAGCAGCGGCAGGGACAGGTTTCTCTCTGGGGCCAACGTCCTGACTTTC.

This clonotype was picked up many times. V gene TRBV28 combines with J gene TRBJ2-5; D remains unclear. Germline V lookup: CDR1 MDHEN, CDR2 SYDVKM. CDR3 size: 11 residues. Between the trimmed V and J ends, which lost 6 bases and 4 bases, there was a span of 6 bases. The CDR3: CASRYSETQYF. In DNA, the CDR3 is TGTGCCAGCAGGTACTCAGAGACCCAGTACTTC.

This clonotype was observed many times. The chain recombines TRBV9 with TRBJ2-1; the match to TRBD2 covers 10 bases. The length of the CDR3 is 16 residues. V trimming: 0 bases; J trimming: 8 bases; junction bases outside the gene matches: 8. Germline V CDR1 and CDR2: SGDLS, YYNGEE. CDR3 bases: TGTGCCAGCAGCGTAGCGAACCCTAGCGGGAGCGATGAGCAGTTCTTC. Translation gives CASSVANPSGSDEQFF.

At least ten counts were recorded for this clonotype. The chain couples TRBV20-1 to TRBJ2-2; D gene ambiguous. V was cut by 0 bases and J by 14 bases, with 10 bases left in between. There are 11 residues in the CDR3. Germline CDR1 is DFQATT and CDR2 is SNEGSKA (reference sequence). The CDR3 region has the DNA TGCAGTGCTAGAGACAACAGTGTACTGTTTTTT. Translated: CSARDNSVLFF.

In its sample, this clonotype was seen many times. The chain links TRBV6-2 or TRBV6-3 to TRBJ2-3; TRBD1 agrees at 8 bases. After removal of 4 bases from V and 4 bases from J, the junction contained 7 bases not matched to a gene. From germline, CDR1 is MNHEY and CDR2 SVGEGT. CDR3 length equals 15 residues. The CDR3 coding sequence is TGTGCCAGCAGTTTTAAGACAGGGGTCCCAGATACGCAGTATTTT. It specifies CASSFKTGVPDTQYF.

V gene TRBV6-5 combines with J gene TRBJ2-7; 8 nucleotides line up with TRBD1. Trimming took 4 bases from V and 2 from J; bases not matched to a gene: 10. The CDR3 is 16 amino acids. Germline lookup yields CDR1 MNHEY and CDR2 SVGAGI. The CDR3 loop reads CASSSPGQAHTYEQYF. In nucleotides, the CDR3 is TGTGCCAGCAGTTCCCCGGGACAGGCTCACACCTACGAGCAGTACTTC.

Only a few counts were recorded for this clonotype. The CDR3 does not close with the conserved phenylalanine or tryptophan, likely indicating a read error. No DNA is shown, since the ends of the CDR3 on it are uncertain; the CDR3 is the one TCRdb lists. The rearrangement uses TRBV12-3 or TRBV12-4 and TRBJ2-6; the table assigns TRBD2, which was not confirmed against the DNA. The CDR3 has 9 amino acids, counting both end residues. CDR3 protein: CASSSGLAG.

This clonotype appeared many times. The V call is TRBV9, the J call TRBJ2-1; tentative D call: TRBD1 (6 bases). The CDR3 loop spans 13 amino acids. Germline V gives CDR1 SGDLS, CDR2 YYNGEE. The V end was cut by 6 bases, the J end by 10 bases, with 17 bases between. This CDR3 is CASNEGDWGEQFF. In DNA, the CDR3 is TGTGCCAGCAACGAGGGGGATTGGGGCGAGCAGTTCTTC.

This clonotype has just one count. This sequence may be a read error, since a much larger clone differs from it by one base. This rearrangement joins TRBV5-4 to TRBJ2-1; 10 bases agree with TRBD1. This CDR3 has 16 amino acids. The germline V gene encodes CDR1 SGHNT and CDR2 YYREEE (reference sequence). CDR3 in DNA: TGTGCCAGCAGCCAGGGACAGGGGAGCTCCTACAATGAGCAGCTCTTC. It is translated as CASSQGQGSSYNEQLF. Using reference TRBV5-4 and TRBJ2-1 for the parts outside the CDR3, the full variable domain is ETGVTQSPTHLIKTRGQQVTLRCSSQSGHNTVSWYQQALGQGPQFIFQYYREEENGRGNFPPRFSGLQFPNYSSELNVNALELDDSALYLCASSQGQGSSYNEQLFGPGTRLTVL.

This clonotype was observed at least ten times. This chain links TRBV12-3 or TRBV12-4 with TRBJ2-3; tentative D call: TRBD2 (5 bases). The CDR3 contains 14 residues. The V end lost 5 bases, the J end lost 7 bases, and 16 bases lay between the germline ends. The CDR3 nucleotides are TGTGCCAGCAGTGATAGCGCCCTTAGGAATACGCAGTATTTT. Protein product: CASSDSALRNTQYF.

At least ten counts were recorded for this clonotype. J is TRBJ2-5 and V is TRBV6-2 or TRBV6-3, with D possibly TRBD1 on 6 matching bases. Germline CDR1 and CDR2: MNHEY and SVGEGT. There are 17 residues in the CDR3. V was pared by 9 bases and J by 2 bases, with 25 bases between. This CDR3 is CASETNRARAFQETQYF. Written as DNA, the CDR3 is TGTGCCAGTGAAACGAACAGGGCAAGGGCCTTTCAAGAGACCCAGTACTTC.

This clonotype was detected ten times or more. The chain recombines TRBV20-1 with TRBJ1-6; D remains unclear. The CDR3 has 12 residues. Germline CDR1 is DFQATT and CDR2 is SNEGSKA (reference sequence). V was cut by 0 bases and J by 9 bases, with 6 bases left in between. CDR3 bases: TGCAGTGCTAGAGAGGGGAGTTCACCCCTCCACTTT. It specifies CSAREGSSPLHF.

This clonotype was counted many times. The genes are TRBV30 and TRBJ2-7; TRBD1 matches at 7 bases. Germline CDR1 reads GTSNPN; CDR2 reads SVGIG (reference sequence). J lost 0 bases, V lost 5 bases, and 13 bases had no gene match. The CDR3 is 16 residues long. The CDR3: CAWGRWGTASSYEQYF. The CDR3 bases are TGTGCCTGGGGGCGGTGGGGGACAGCCAGCTCCTACGAGCAGTACTTC.

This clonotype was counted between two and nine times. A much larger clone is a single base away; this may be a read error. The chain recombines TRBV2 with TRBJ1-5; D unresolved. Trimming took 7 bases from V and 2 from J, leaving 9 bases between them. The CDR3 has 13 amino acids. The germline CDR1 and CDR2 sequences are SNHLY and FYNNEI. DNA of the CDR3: TGTGCCAGCATGAAGGGCGGCAATCAGCCCCAGCATTTT. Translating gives CASMKGGNQPQHF.

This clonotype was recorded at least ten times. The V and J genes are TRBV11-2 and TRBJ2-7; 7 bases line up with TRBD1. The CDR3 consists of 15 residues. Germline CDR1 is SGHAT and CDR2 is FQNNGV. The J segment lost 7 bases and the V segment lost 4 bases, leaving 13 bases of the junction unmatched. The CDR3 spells CASSSLQGLRGEQYF. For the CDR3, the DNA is TGTGCCAGCAGCTCTCTACAGGGGCTTCGCGGGGAGCAGTACTTC.

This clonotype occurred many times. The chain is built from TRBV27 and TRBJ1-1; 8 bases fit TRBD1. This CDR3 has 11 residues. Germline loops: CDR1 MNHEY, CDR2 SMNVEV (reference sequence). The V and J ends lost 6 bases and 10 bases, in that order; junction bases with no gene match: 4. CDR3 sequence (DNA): TGTGCCAGCAGGACAGGGGAGGGAGCTTTCTTT. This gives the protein CASRTGEGAFF.

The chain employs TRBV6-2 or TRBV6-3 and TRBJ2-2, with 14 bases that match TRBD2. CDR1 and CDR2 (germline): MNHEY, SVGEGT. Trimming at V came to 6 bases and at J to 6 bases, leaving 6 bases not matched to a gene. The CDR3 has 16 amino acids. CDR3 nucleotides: TGTGCCAGCAGGCCGAGGACTAGCGGGAGGTCCGGGGAGCTGTTTTTT. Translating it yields CASRPRTSGRSGELFF.

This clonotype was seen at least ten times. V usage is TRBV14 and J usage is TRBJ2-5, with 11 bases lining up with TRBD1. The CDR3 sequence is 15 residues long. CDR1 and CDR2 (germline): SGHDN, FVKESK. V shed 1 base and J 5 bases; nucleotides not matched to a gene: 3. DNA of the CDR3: TGTGCCAGCAGCCAAGGCTGGACAGGGGGCGAGACCCAGTACTTC. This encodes CASSQGWTGGETQYF.

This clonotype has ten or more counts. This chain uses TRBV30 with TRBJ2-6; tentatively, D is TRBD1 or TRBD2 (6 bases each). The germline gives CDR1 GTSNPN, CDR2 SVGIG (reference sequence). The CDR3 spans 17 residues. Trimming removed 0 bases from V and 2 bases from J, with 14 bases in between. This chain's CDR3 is CAWSVPQGRTGANVLTF. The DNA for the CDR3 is TGTGCCTGGAGTGTACCTCAGGGGAGGACTGGGGCCAACGTCCTGACTTTC.

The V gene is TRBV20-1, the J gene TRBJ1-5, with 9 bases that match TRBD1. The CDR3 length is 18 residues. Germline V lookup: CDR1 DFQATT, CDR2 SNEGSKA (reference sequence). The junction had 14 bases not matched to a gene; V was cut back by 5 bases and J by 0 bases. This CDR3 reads CSASPGQGQGHSNQPQHF. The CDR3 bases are TGCAGTGCTTCTCCTGGACAGGGGCAGGGCCATAGCAATCAGCCCCAGCATTTT.

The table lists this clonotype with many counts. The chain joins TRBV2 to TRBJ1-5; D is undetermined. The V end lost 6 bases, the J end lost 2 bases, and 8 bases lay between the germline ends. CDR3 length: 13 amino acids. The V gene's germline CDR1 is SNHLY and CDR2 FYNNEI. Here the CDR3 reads CASRVWGNQPQHF. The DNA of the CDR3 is TGTGCCAGCAGAGTTTGGGGCAATCAGCCCCAGCATTTT. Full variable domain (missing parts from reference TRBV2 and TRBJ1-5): EPEVTQTPSHQVTQMGQEVILRCVPISNHLYFYWYRQILGQKVEFLVSFYNNEISEKSEIFDDQFSVERPDGSNFTLKIRSTKLEDSAMYFCASRVWGNQPQHFGDGTRLSIL.